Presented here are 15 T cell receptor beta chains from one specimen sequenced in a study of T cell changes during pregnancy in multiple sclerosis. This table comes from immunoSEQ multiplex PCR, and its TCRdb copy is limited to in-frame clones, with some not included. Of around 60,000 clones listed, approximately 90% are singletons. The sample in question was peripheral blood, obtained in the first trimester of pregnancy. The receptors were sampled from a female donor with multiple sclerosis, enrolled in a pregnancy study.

The CDR3 spells CAWFTGTYNEQFF. CDR3 DNA: TGTGCCTGGTTTACGGGAACGTACAATGAGCAGTTCTTC. The J gene is TRBJ2-1, the V gene TRBV30, with D possibly TRBD2 on 5 matching bases. The length of the CDR3 is 13 residues. From germline, CDR1 is GTSNPN and CDR2 SVGIG (reference sequence). With 5 bases removed from V and 4 bases from J, the gap between germline ends came to 12 bases.

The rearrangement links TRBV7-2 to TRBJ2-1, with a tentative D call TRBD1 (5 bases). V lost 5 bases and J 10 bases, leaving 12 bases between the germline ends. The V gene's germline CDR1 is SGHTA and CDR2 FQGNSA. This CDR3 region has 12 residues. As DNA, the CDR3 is TGTGCCAGCAGCGTAGTATCAGGGGAGCAGTTCTTC. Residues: CASSVVSGEQFF.

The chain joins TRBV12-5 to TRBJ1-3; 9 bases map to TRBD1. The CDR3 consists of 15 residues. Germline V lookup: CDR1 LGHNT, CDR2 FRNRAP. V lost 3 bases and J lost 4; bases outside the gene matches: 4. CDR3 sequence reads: CASGFRTGAGNTIYF. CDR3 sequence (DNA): TGTGCTAGTGGTTTCCGGACAGGGGCGGGAAACACCATATATTTT. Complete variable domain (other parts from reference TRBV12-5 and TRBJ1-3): DARVTQTPRHKVTEMGQEVTMRCQPILGHNTVFWYRQTMMQGLELLAYFRNRAPLDDSGMPKDRFSAEMPDATLATLKIQPSEPRDSAVYFCASGFRTGAGNTIYFGEGSWLTVV.

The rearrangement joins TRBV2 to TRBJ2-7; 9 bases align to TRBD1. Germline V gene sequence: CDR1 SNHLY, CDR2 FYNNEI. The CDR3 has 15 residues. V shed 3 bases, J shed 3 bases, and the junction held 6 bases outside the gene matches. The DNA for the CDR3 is TGTGCCAGCAGTGAGCAGGGACAGGGTCACTACGAGCAGTACTTC. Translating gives CASSEQGQGHYEQYF.

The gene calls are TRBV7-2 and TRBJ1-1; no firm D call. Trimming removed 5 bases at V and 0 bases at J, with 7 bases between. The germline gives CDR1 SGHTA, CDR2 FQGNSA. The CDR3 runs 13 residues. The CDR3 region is CASSTDMNTEAFF. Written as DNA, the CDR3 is TGTGCCAGCAGCACCGACATGAACACTGAAGCTTTCTTT.

The CDR3 loop is CASSFTGTEAFF. The CDR3, as DNA: TGTGCCAGCAGTTTTACCGGCACTGAAGCTTTCTTT. The rearrangement uses TRBV27 and TRBJ1-1; D is ambiguous. Germline V gene sequence: CDR1 MNHEY, CDR2 SMNVEV (reference sequence). The CDR3 covers 12 residues. Trimming left V 3 bases short and J 4 bases short, with 6 bases between.

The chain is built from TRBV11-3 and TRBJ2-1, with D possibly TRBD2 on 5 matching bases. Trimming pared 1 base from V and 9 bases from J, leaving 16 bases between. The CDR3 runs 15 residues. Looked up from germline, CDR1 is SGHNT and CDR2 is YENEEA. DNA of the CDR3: TGTGCCAGCAGCTTAGGGACTGCCCTCCCCGGTGAGCAGTTCTTC. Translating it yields CASSLGTALPGEQFF. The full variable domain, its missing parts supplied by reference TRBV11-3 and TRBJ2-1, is EAGVVQSPRYKIIEKKQPVAFWCNPISGHNTLYWYLQNLGQGPELLIRYENEEAVDDSQLPKDRFSAERLKGVDSTLKIQPAELGDSAVYLCASSLGTALPGEQFFGPGTRLTVL.

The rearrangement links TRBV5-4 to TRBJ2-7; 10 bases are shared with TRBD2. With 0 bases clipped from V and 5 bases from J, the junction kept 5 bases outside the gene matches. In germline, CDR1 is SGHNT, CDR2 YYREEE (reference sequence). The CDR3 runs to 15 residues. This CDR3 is CASSLASGSRDEQYF. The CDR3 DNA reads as TGTGCCAGCAGCTTGGCTAGCGGGAGTAGGGACGAGCAGTACTTC. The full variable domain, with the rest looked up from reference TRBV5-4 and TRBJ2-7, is ETGVTQSPTHLIKTRGQQVTLRCSSQSGHNTVSWYQQALGQGPQFIFQYYREEENGRGNFPPRFSGLQFPNYSSELNVNALELDDSALYLCASSLASGSRDEQYFGPGTRLTVT.

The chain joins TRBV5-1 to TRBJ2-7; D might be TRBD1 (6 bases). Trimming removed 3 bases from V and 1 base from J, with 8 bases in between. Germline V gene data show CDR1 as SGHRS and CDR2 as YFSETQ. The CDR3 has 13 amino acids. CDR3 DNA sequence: TGCGCCAGCAGCTCTCAGGGGTCCTACGAGCAGTACTTC. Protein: CASSSQGSYEQYF.

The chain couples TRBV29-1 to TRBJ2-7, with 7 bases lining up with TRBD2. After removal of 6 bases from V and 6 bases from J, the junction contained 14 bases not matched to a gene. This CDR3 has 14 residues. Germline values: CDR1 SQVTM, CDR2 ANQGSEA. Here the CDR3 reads CSVAGDYGASEQYF. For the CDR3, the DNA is TGCAGCGTGGCGGGGGACTACGGGGCAAGCGAGCAGTACTTC.

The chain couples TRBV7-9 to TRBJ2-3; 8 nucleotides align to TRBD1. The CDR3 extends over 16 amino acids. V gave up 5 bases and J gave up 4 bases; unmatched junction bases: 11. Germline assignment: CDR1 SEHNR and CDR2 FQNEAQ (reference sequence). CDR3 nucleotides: TGTGCCAGCAGCACCACCACAGGGGGATATGCAGATACGCAGTATTTT. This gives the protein CASSTTTGGYADTQYF.

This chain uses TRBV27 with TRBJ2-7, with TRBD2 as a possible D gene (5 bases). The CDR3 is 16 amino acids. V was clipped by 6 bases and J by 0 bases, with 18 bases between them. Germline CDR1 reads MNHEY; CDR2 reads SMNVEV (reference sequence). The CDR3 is CASSPGAGYSSYEQYF. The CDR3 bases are TGTGCCAGCAGCCCCGGCGCGGGCTATAGCTCCTACGAGCAGTACTTC.

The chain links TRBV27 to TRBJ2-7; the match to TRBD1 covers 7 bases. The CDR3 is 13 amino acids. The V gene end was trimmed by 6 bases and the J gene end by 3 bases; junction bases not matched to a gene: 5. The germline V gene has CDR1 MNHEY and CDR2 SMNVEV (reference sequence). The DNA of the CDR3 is TGTGCCAGCAGCGACAGGGTGTACTACGAGCAGTACTTC. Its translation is CASSDRVYYEQYF.

The CDR3 region has the DNA TGTGCCAGCACCCTGGCCTTGGACAGGTTAACTGAAGCTTTCTTT. Translated, it gives CASTLALDRLTEAFF. The rearrangement joins TRBV7-9 to TRBJ1-1; 7 bases align to TRBD1. J gave up 5 bases and V 7 bases, and 13 bases lay outside the gene matches. CDR3 size: 15 residues. CDR1 SEHNR and CDR2 FQNEAQ come from the germline V gene (reference sequence).

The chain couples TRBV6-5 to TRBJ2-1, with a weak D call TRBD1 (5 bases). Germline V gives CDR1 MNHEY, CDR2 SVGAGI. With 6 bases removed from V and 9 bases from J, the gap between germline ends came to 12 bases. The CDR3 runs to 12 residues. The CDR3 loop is CASRDNVGEQFF. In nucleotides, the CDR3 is TGTGCCAGCAGGGACAACGTGGGTGAGCAGTTCTTC.